Below, 17 T cell receptor beta chains from the same sample are listed, as sequenced in a study of cytomegalovirus exposure and HLA in healthy donors (dated by TCRdb to 2015 to 2018). The library was prepared using the immunoSEQ multiplex PCR assay. For the multiplex PCR, a mixture combining 60 forward primers for TCR Vbeta segments and 13 reverse primers for TCR Jbeta segments was used. Not all clones reach the TCRdb copy of this immuneACCESS table, which keeps in-frame sequences only. Checked studies attribute under half of the gap to unresolved V genes and leave the rest unexplained. The sample table shows tens of thousands of clones, and about 73% are seen once. The ten largest clones capture roughly 9.7% of the sample. Specimen: PBMCs. These receptors all come from a woman between 50 and 59 years old in good health and CMV-seropositive.

To note about this clone: A much more abundant neighbour one base away suggests this may be a read error. This sequence joins TRBV7-8 and TRBJ1-1, with a possible D match to TRBD1 (6 bases). This CDR3 comprises 13 residues. Per germline, CDR1 SGHVS and CDR2 FQNEAQ. Deletions cut 3 bases from V and 1 base from J, with 6 bases between. This chain's CDR3 is CASSLTGNTEAFF. For the CDR3, the DNA is TGTGCCAGCAGCTTGACAGGGAACACTGAAGCTTTCTTT.

CDR3 loop: CASSFWQGYTGELFF. The DNA of the CDR3 is TGCGCCAGCAGCTTTTGGCAGGGGTACACCGGGGAGCTGTTTTTT. The V and J genes are TRBV5-1 and TRBJ2-2; possible D gene TRBD1, 6 bases. Germline V lookup: CDR1 SGHRS, CDR2 YFSETQ. Trimming pared 2 bases from V and 3 bases from J, leaving 11 bases between. There are 15 residues in the CDR3.

The CDR3 sequence: CSARPITEQYF. The DNA of the CDR3 is TGCAGTGCTAGACCGATTACAGAGCAGTACTTC. V and J are TRBV20-1 and TRBJ2-7; D gene unclear. CDR1 and CDR2 (germline): DFQATT, SNEGSKA (reference sequence). This CDR3 comprises 11 residues. V lost 2 bases and J 7 bases, leaving 9 bases between the germline ends.

This clone was seen more than once but under ten times. The chain recombines TRBV30 with TRBJ1-2, with a weak D call TRBD1 (6 bases). The CDR3 covers 17 residues. CDR1 and CDR2 (germline): GTSNPN, SVGIG (reference sequence). Trimming removed 3 bases from V and 5 bases from J, with 25 bases in between. This chain's CDR3 is CAWSFTTGLSLRYGYTF. The DNA for the CDR3 is TGTGCCTGGAGCTTTACGACAGGCTTATCCCTGCGTTATGGCTACACCTTC.

The count of this clone is one. The chain carries TRBV27 and TRBJ2-7; 9 bases are a match to TRBD1. The length of the CDR3 is 14 residues. With V trimmed by 6 bases and J by 6 bases, 9 bases remained unmatched. Germline V gene lookup returns CDR1 MNHEY and CDR2 SMNVEV (reference sequence). The CDR3 DNA follows: TGTGCCAGCAGCGGACAGGGGTCAATCGGCGAGCAGTACTTC. Translation: CASSGQGSIGEQYF.

This chain joins TRBV7-2 and TRBJ2-2; D might be TRBD2 (5 bases). This CDR3 comprises 13 residues. Germline loops: CDR1 SGHTA, CDR2 FQGNSA. V dropped 4 bases and J dropped 6 bases, with 9 bases sitting between them. CDR3 DNA: TGTGCCAGCAGCTCAGGACTGCCCGGGGAGCTGTTTTTT. Translated: CASSSGLPGELFF. Based on the CDR3 plus reference TRBV7-2 and TRBJ2-2, the full variable domain is GAGVSQSPSNKVTEKGKDVELRCDPISGHTALYWYRQSLGQGLEFLIYFQGNSAPDKSGLPSDRFSAERTGGSVSTLTIQRTQQEDSAVYLCASSSGLPGELFFGEGSRLTVL.

This clone occurred a few times. The chain is built from TRBV27 and TRBJ1-6, with D possibly TRBD1 on 6 matching bases. The length of the CDR3 is 17 residues. Between the trimmed V and J ends, which lost 6 bases and 5 bases, there was a span of 20 bases. Germline V gives CDR1 MNHEY, CDR2 SMNVEV (reference sequence). CDR3: CASRTQLGQLNNSPLHF. CDR3 DNA: TGTGCCAGCAGGACCCAACTAGGACAGCTCAATAATTCACCCCTCCACTTT.

V gene TRBV7-9 combines with J gene TRBJ2-1; D is perhaps TRBD2 (5 bases). The V gene lost 0 bases and the J gene lost 0 bases, with 9 bases spanning the gap. Germline assignment: CDR1 SEHNR and CDR2 FQNEAQ (reference sequence). The CDR3 contains 16 residues. In DNA form, the CDR3 reads TGTGCCAGCAGCTTAGCCGGCGACTACTCCTACAATGAGCAGTTCTTC. It codes for CASSLAGDYSYNEQFF.

V usage is TRBV30 and J usage is TRBJ1-1, with 7 bases that match TRBD1. This CDR3 region has 14 residues. Germline V gene sequence: CDR1 GTSNPN, CDR2 SVGIG (reference sequence). V shed 0 bases and J 10 bases; nucleotides not matched to a gene: 11. CDR3 residues: CAWSVRGAGGRAFF. The DNA of the CDR3 is TGTGCCTGGAGTGTACGAGGGGCAGGGGGACGAGCTTTCTTT.

A single count supports this clone. The chain combines TRBV9 with TRBJ2-5; tentative D call: TRBD2 (7 bases). The J call may be in error: the DNA end matches TRBJ2-7 better. CDR1 is SGDLS, CDR2 YYNGEE, per germline. CDR3 length equals 14 residues. In DNA, the CDR3 is TGTGCCAGCAGCGGGGAGGGGGTGGCCTACGAGCAGTACTTC. The encoded protein is CASSGEGVAYEQYF.

The rearrangement joins TRBV14 to TRBJ2-4; D is perhaps TRBD2 (6 bases). This CDR3 contains 13 residues. With 4 bases removed from V and 7 bases from J, the gap between germline ends came to 11 bases. The germline V gene encodes CDR1 SGHDN and CDR2 FVKESK. CDR3 sequence reads: CASSRLEGNIQYF. The CDR3 nucleotides are TGTGCCAGCAGCCGACTAGAGGGGAACATTCAGTACTTC.

The chain combines TRBV11-1 with TRBJ1-5; 7 bases agree with TRBD1. Trimming removed 3 bases from V and 6 bases from J; junction bases left unmatched: 2. CDR3 size: 13 residues. CDR1 is SGHAT and CDR2 is FQDESV in the germline V gene (reference sequence). For the CDR3, the DNA is TGTGCCAGCAGCTTGGGACAGCGTCAGCCCCAGCATTTT. It is translated as CASSLGQRQPQHF.

The chain combines TRBV14 with TRBJ2-3; D might be TRBD1 (6 bases). Germline assignment: CDR1 SGHDN and CDR2 FVKESK. This CDR3 has 15 amino acids. The germline V and J ends were trimmed by 3 bases and 0 bases, with 10 bases remaining between them. The CDR3 DNA sequence: TGTGCCAGCAGCCATTCAGGGGCTAGCACAGATACGCAGTATTTT. The encoded protein is CASSHSGASTDTQYF.

The chain employs TRBV2 and TRBJ1-1, with D uncertain. The V end lost 1 base, the J end lost 8 bases, and 5 bases lay between the germline ends. Germline V gene lookup returns CDR1 SNHLY and CDR2 FYNNEI. The CDR3 totals 11 residues. The CDR3 region has the DNA TGTGCCAGCAGTGAAGGAGGGGAAGCTTTCTTT. Its protein product is CASSEGGEAFF. Looking up the rest from reference TRBV2 and TRBJ1-1 gives the full variable domain: EPEVTQTPSHQVTQMGQEVILRCVPISNHLYFYWYRQILGQKVEFLVSFYNNEISEKSEIFDDQFSVERPDGSNFTLKIRSTKLEDSAMYFCASSEGGEAFFGQGTRLTVV.

J is TRBJ2-3 and V is TRBV28, with TRBD2 matching over 8 bases. This CDR3 region has 14 residues. Germline values: CDR1 MDHEN, CDR2 SYDVKM. V lost 6 bases, J lost 1 base, and 3 bases stayed unmatched. The CDR3: CASRKTSGTDTQYF. In nucleotides, the CDR3 is TGTGCCAGCAGGAAGACTAGCGGCACAGATACGCAGTATTTT.

The chain is built from TRBV19 and TRBJ1-2, with TRBD1 as a possible D gene (6 bases). CDR1 LNHDA and CDR2 SQIVND come from the germline V gene (reference sequence). The V end lost 3 bases, the J end lost 7 bases, and 15 bases lay between the germline ends. The CDR3 covers 14 residues. CDR3 region: CASSITVRGGGYTF. The CDR3, as DNA: TGTGCCAGTAGTATCACCGTCAGGGGCGGTGGCTACACCTTC.

The chain links TRBV28 to TRBJ2-1, with 7 bases aligning to TRBD1. The CDR3 runs to 13 residues. CDR1 is MDHEN and CDR2 is SYDVKM in the germline V gene. Germline trimming cut 4 bases from V and 14 bases from J; bases unmatched to any gene: 11. The DNA of the CDR3 is TGTGCCAGCAGTTACGACCCCCAGACAGGGAAGTTCTTC. Translating it yields CASSYDPQTGKFF.